This T cell receptor (beta chain) was found in a study of Ad26.COV2.S vaccination and SARS-CoV-2 variants. About the study: Dosing was one shot or two shots 56 days apart. Points from the study as a whole: Reported post-vaccination CD8+ and CD4+ T cell responses to spike showed substantial breadth. Measurements of TCR breadth and depth may have given underestimates of the total T cell responses.

The treatment denotes: some 20 received Ad26.COV2.S at low or high dose, single or two shots; about 5 received placebo; per-sample allocation not given. Samples came from day 63 after the first vaccine or placebo injection. It was an adult aged 18-55 years in Boston who was the donor. CDR3 length equals 16 residues. Germline CDR1 and CDR2: SGHVS and FQNEAQ. V lost 1 base, J lost 4 bases, and 7 bases stayed unmatched. Profiling relied on immunoSEQ multiplex PCR, and the TCRdb table lists in-frame clones only, not all of them. The sample carries about 480,000 clones, around 88% recorded once. Note on this clone: What it binds is not known.

This specimen consisted of peripheral blood, obtained in a trial of Ad26.COV2.S vaccine versus placebo. This chain links TRBV7-8 with TRBJ1-2; 9 bases fit TRBD1. The clonotype was recovered from a person between 18 and 65 years old who received the Ad26.COV2.S COVID-19 vaccine or a placebo. CDR3 loop: CASSLGRTGDLYGYTF. DNA for the CDR3: TGTGCCAGCAGCTTAGGAAGGACAGGGGACCTCTATGGCTACACCTTC.